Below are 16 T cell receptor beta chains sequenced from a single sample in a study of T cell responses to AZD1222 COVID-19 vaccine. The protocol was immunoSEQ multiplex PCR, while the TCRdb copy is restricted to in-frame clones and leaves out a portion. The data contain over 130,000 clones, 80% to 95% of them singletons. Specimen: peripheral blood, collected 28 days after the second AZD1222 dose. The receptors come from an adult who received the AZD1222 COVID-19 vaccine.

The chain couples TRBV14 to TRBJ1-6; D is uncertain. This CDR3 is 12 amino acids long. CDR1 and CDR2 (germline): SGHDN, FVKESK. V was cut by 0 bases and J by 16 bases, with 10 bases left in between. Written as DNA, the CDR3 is TGTGCCAGCAGCCAAGATAGGCGGGTGCTCCACTTT. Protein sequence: CASSQDRRVLHF.

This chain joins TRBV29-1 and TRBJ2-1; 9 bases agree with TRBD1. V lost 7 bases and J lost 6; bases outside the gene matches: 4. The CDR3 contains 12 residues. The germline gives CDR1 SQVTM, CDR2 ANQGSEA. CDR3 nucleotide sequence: TGCAGCGCAGCGACAGGGGGCAATGAGCAGTTCTTC. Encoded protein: CSAATGGNEQFF.

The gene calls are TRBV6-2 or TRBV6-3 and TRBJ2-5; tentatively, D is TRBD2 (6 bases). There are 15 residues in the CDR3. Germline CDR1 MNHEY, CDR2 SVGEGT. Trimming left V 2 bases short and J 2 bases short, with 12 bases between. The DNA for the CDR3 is TGTGCCAGCAGTTACCCGTCGGAGGGGCAAGAGACCCAGTACTTC. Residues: CASSYPSEGQETQYF.

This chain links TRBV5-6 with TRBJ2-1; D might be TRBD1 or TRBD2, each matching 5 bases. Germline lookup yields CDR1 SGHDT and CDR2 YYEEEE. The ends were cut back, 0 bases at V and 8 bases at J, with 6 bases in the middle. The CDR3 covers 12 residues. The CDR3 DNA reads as TGTGCCAGCAGCTTGGTGGGACATGAGCAGTTCTTC. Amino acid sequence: CASSLVGHEQFF.

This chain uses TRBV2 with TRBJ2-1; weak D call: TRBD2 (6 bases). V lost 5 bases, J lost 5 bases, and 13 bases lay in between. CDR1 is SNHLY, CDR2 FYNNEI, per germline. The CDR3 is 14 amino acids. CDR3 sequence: CASSTSGGDNEQFF. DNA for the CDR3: TGTGCCAGCAGTACGTCCGGAGGGGACAATGAGCAGTTCTTC.

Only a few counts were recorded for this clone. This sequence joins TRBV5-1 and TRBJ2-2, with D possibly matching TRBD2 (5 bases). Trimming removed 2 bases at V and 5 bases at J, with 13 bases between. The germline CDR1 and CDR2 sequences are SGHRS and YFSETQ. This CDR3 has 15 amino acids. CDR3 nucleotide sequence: TGCGCCAGCAGCTTTCGAGAGGGCGGGACCGGGGAGCTGTTTTTT. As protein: CASSFREGGTGELFF.

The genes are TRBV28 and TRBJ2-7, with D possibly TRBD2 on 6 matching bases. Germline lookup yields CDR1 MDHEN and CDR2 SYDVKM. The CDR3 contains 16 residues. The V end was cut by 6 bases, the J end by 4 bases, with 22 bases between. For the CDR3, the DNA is TGTGCCAGCAGCCCCACAAATGACGGGGGAGAGTACGAGCAGTACTTC. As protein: CASSPTNDGGEYEQYF.

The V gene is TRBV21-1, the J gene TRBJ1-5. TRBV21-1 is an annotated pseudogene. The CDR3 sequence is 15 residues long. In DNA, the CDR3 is TGTGCCAGCAGCAAAGAGGGGGGCGAAGATCAGCCCCAGCATTTT. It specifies CASSKEGGEDQPQHF.

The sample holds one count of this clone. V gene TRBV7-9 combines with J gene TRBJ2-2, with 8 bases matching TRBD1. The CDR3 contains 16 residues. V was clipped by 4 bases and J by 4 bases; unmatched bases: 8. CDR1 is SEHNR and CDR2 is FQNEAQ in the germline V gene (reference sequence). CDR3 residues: CASSSNQGATTGELFF. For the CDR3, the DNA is TGTGCCAGCAGCTCAAACCAGGGGGCGACCACCGGGGAGCTGTTTTTT. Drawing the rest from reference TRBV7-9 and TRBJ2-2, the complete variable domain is DTGVSQNPRHKITKRGQNVTFRCDPISEHNRLYWYRQTLGQGPEFLTYFQNEAQLEKSRLLSDRFSAERPKGSFSTLEIQRTEQGDSAMYLCASSSNQGATTGELFFGEGSRLTVL.

For the CDR3, the DNA is TGTGCCAGCAGTTCGCTGGGCGGGAGTATGAATGAGCAGTTCTTC. It yields the protein CASSSLGGSMNEQFF. The chain uses TRBV27 and TRBJ2-1; 7 bases are shared with TRBD2. Unmatched junction bases numbered 10, after V lost 4 bases and J lost 7 bases. The CDR3 has 15 residues. Germline V gene sequence: CDR1 MNHEY, CDR2 SMNVEV (reference sequence).

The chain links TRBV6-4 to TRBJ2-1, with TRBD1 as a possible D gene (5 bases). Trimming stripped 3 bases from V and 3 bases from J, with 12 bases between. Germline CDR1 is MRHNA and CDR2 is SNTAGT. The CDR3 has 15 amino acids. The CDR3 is CASSEGPPLYNEQFF. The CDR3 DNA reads TGTGCCAGCAGTGAGGGGCCACCTCTCTACAATGAGCAGTTCTTC.

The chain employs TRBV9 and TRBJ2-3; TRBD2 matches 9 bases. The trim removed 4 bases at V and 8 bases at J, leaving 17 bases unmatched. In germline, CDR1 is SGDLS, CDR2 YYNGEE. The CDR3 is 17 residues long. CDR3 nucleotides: TGTGCCAGCAGCTCAAGACTAGCGGAAGGGGTGCTGGGTACGCAGTATTTT. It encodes CASSSRLAEGVLGTQYF.

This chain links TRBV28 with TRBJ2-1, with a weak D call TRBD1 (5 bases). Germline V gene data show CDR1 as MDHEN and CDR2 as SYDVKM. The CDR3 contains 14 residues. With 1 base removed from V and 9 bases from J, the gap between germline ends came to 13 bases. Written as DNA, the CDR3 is TGTGCCAGCAGTTTATATGCCAGGGAAGGTGAGCAGTTCTTC. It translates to CASSLYAREGEQFF.

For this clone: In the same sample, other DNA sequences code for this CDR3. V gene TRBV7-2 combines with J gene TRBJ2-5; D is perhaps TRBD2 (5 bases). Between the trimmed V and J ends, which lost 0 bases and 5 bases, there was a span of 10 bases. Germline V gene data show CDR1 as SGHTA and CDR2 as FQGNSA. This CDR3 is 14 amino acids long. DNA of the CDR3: TGTGCCAGCAGCTTAGCGGGAGTGGGGGAGACCCAGTACTTC. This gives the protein CASSLAGVGETQYF.

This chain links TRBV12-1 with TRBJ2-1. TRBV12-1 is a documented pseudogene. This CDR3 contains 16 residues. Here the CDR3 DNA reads TGTGCCAGCACCCCTGCAGTGTTAATTAAGGACAATGAGCAGTTCTTC. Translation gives CASTPAVLIKDNEQFF.

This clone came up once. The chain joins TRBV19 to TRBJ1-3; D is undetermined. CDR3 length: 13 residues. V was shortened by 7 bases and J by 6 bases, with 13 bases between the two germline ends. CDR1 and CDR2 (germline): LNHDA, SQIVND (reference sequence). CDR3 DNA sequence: TGTGCCAGTAAGGCCTATTCGGAAAACACCATATATTTT. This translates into CASKAYSENTIYF.